This entry lists 20 T cell receptor beta chains sequenced from one sample in a study of cytomegalovirus exposure and HLA in healthy donors. 13 Jbeta primers and 60 Vbeta primers were used for the PCR. Method: immunoSEQ multiplex PCR; TCRdb's copy keeps in-frame clones and lacks some. Among about 130,000 clones listed, around 8.5% were seen once. Sequenced sample: PBMCs. The receptors here all came from a man in his forties or fifties in good health and CMV-seronegative.

V usage is TRBV29-1 and J usage is TRBJ1-4; 8 bases line up with TRBD1. The J segment lost 7 bases and the V segment lost 0 bases, leaving 7 bases of the junction unmatched. Germline-derived CDR1 and CDR2 are SQVTM and ANQGSEA. The length of the CDR3 is 15 residues. The CDR3 nucleotides are TGCAGCGTTGAAGATGCAGGGGGCCCTGGTGAAAAACTGTTTTTT. Protein sequence: CSVEDAGGPGEKLFF.

This clone was picked up a small number of times. The CDR3 reads CASSFRYTETGGANTGELFF. Written as DNA, the CDR3 is TGTGCCAGCAGCTTTCGTTATACGGAGACAGGGGGAGCAAACACCGGGGAGCTGTTTTTT. The chain uses TRBV13 and TRBJ2-2, with 9 bases matching TRBD1. This CDR3 region has 20 residues. V was pared by 3 bases and J by 2 bases, with 16 bases of the junction left unmatched. Germline V lookup: CDR1 PRHDT, CDR2 FYEKMQ (reference sequence).

The chain has TRBV4-2 and TRBJ2-5; TRBD2 agrees at 7 bases. Germline V lookup: CDR1 LGHNA, CDR2 YNFKEQ. The CDR3 has 18 amino acids. The V and J ends lost 0 bases and 5 bases, in that order; junction bases with no gene match: 15. The CDR3 region is CASSQEGGTTSASETQYF. CDR3 bases: TGTGCCAGCAGCCAAGAGGGGGGGACTACCTCCGCCTCGGAGACCCAGTACTTC.

This clone was seen only a few times. This chain connects TRBV5-1 to TRBJ2-7; no clear D gene. Trimming shortened V by 0 bases and J by 4 bases, and 5 bases separated the two germline ends. The CDR3 is 12 amino acids. CDR1 and CDR2 from the germline V gene are SGHRS and YFSETQ. The CDR3 nucleotides read TGCGCCAGCAGCTTGGACAGATACGAGCAGTACTTC. The encoded protein is CASSLDRYEQYF.

This clone was counted a few times. The J gene is TRBJ1-2, the V gene TRBV6-5; 7 nucleotides line up with TRBD1. Germline V lookup: CDR1 MNHEY, CDR2 SVGAGI. V was pared by 2 bases and J by 8 bases, with 11 bases of the junction left unmatched. The CDR3 sequence is 15 residues long. The DNA for the CDR3 is TGTGCCAGCAGTTACCGCGCAGGGGGACGGGTAGGCTACACCTTC. Protein sequence: CASSYRAGGRVGYTF.

The chain employs TRBV5-3 and TRBJ1-1; 12 bases line up with TRBD1. TRBV5-3 is sorted into the ORF group, with uncertain function. CDR3 size: 17 residues. The J segment lost 1 base and the V segment lost 4 bases, leaving 8 bases of the junction unmatched. CDR3 nucleotide sequence: TGTGCCAGAAGCCTCCGGGACAGGGGGCGAGGGAACACTGAAGCTTTCTTT. Translated: CARSLRDRGRGNTEAFF.

V gene TRBV6-6 combines with J gene TRBJ1-4; perhaps TRBD1 as D (5 bases). The CDR3 is 14 amino acids. Germline loops: CDR1 MNHNY, CDR2 SVGAGI (reference sequence). Trimming removed 4 bases at V and 8 bases at J, with 14 bases between. CDR3 DNA sequence: TGTGCCAGCAGTTTGCAGGGTGGGGGGGAAAAACTGTTTTTT. Its protein is CASSLQGGGEKLFF.

This rearrangement joins TRBV6-4 to TRBJ1-5, with 9 bases lining up with TRBD1. The germline V gene has CDR1 MRHNA and CDR2 SNTAGT. The trim removed 5 bases at V and 5 bases at J, leaving 10 bases unmatched. The CDR3 totals 16 residues. CDR3 sequence: CASSPGTGTGYQPQHF. CDR3 DNA sequence: TGTGCCAGCAGTCCCGGGACAGGGACCGGGTATCAGCCCCAGCATTTT.

This chain joins TRBV6-5 and TRBJ2-3, with D possibly TRBD2 on 7 matching bases. Germline lookup yields CDR1 MNHEY and CDR2 SVGAGI. This CDR3 has 16 amino acids. Trimming left V 2 bases short and J 2 bases short, with 14 bases between. DNA of the CDR3: TGTGCCAGCAGTTACGATCCGGGGGGCTTCACAGATACGCAGTATTTT. It codes for CASSYDPGGFTDTQYF.

Only a few counts were recorded for this clone. This chain connects TRBV29-1 to TRBJ2-2; unclear D gene. The germline V gene encodes CDR1 SQVTM and CDR2 ANQGSEA. This CDR3 has 11 amino acids. Trimming left V 6 bases short and J 3 bases short, with 5 bases between. The CDR3 nucleotides read TGCAGCGTAGCTCACACCGGGGAGCTGTTTTTT. Residues: CSVAHTGELFF.

CDR3 sequence reads: CASHPGSGGHYEQYF. CDR3 coding DNA: TGTGCCAGCCATCCCGGCAGCGGGGGCCACTACGAGCAGTACTTC. The rearrangement uses TRBV27 and TRBJ2-7; 8 positions match TRBD2. Trimming removed 8 bases from V and 3 bases from J; junction bases left unmatched: 12. The germline CDR1 and CDR2 sequences are MNHEY and SMNVEV (reference sequence). The CDR3 spans 15 residues.

In this sample, this clone turned up a few times. The genes are TRBV27 and TRBJ2-2, with 9 bases that match TRBD1. V gave up 7 bases and J gave up 3 bases; unmatched junction bases: 6. Germline-derived CDR1 and CDR2 are MNHEY and SMNVEV (reference sequence). This CDR3 region has 15 residues. The CDR3 is CASTWDREDTGELFF. CDR3 coding DNA: TGTGCCAGCACCTGGGACAGGGAGGACACCGGGGAGCTGTTTTTT.

This clone was detected only a few times. V gene TRBV5-4 combines with J gene TRBJ1-1; TRBD1 is a possible D gene (5 bases). Germline CDR1 SGHNT, CDR2 YYREEE (reference sequence). V gave up 4 bases and J gave up 10 bases, with 14 bases separating them. This CDR3 is 12 amino acids long. CDR3 in DNA: TGTGCCAGCAGCACGGGGGGTCCGGGAGCTTTCTTT. Residues: CASSTGGPGAFF.

This chain links TRBV2 with TRBJ1-6; weak D call: TRBD1 (6 bases). The germline V and J ends were trimmed by 0 bases and 8 bases, with 14 bases remaining between them. Germline assignment: CDR1 SNHLY and CDR2 FYNNEI. The CDR3 is 16 residues long. CDR3: CASSEAPQGAHSPLHF. DNA of the CDR3: TGTGCCAGCAGTGAAGCCCCACAGGGAGCGCATTCACCCCTCCACTTT.

This clone occurred a few times. The chain joins TRBV5-1 to TRBJ2-7; weak D call: TRBD1 (6 bases). Germline CDR1 and CDR2: SGHRS and YFSETQ. This CDR3 is built from 14 residues. V lost 2 bases to trimming and J lost 0 bases, with 9 bases between them. This CDR3 is CASSFVDSSYEQYF. In DNA, the CDR3 is TGCGCCAGCAGCTTCGTGGACAGCTCCTACGAGCAGTACTTC.

This chain connects TRBV4-2 to TRBJ2-7, with 9 nucleotides matching TRBD2. Trimming at V came to 0 bases and at J to 0 bases, leaving 0 bases not matched to a gene. The length of the CDR3 is 15 residues. Germline CDR1 reads LGHNA; CDR2 reads YNFKEQ. The CDR3 bases are TGTGCCAGCAGCCAAGAGCGGGGGGGCTCCTACGAGCAGTACTTC. This encodes CASSQERGGSYEQYF.

The V call is TRBV18, the J call TRBJ2-7, with TRBD1 matching over 7 bases. CDR3 size: 16 residues. The ends lost 6 bases at V and 2 bases at J; junction bases unmatched: 13. Germline loops: CDR1 KGHSH, CDR2 LQKENI. CDR3 sequence (DNA): TGTGCCAGCTCCCTACAGGGCACAGGGGCGACCTACGAGCAGTACTTC. It translates to CASSLQGTGATYEQYF. Full variable domain (remainder filled in from reference TRBV18 and TRBJ2-7): NAGVMQNPRHLVRRRGQEARLRCSPMKGHSHVYWYRQLPEEGLKFMVYLQKENIIDESGMPKERFSAEFPKEGPSILRIQQVVRGDSAAYFCASSLQGTGATYEQYFGPGTRLTVT.

Only a few counts were recorded for this clone. The chain couples TRBV30 to TRBJ2-2; 7 nucleotides line up with TRBD1. The ends lost 0 bases at V and 0 bases at J; junction bases unmatched: 4. Germline V gene lookup returns CDR1 GTSNPN and CDR2 SVGIG (reference sequence). This CDR3 has 16 residues. The CDR3 loop is CAWSVKGASNTGELFF. In nucleotides, the CDR3 is TGTGCCTGGAGTGTAAAGGGGGCTTCGAACACCGGGGAGCTGTTTTTT. Complete variable domain (other parts from reference TRBV30 and TRBJ2-2): SQTIHQWPATLVQPVGSPLSLECTVEGTSNPNLYWYRQAAGRGLQLLFYSVGIGQISSEVPQNLSASRPQDRQFILSSKKLLLSDSGFYLCAWSVKGASNTGELFFGEGSRLTVL.

V gene TRBV7-8 combines with J gene TRBJ2-1; D might be TRBD1 (7 bases). CDR3 length: 15 amino acids. Trimming shortened V by 4 bases and J by 10 bases, and 20 bases separated the two germline ends. The V gene's germline CDR1 is SGHVS and CDR2 FQNEAQ. Here the CDR3 reads CASSSPDEGAGEQFF. CDR3 DNA: TGTGCCAGCAGCTCCCCCGATGAGGGGGCGGGAGAGCAGTTCTTC.

The rearrangement uses TRBV7-2 and TRBJ2-1; perhaps TRBD2 as D (6 bases). Germline CDR1 reads SGHTA; CDR2 reads FQGNSA. V dropped 5 bases and J dropped 8 bases, with 16 bases sitting between them. This CDR3 region has 14 residues. DNA for the CDR3: TGTGCCAGCAGCCCGGCGACTAGTAACGATGAGCAGTTCTTC. As protein: CASSPATSNDEQFF.